This T cell receptor (beta chain) is drawn from a study of radiotherapy plus CTLA-4 blockade in lung cancer. Repertoires were generated with immunoSEQ multiplex PCR, while TCRdb's copy carries only in-frame clones and drops some. This sample has about 77,000 clones, with just under 75% found just once. CDR3 length equals 16 residues. Germline lookup yields CDR1 MNHEY and CDR2 SVGAGI. The junction had 6 bases not matched to a gene; V was cut back by 0 bases and J by 5 bases. The starting material was peripheral blood, obtained from a patient treated with radiotherapy plus ipilimumab. The sequence came from a human donor with non-small cell lung cancer whose response to radiotherapy plus ipilimumab could not be evaluated. This sequence joins TRBV6-5 and TRBJ1-1; 10 nucleotides align to TRBD1. CDR3 sequence reads: CASSYSAGTGATEAFF. DNA for the CDR3: TGTGCCAGCAGTTACTCAGCGGGGACAGGGGCGACTGAAGCTTTCTTT.